This T cell receptor (beta chain) was sequenced during a study of a mutant IDH1 vaccine in newly diagnosed glioma. Overall study: Before enrollment, the patients had been treated with radiotherapy alone, temozolomide alone, or both together. Most of them had received both.

Germline CDR1 SGHKS, CDR2 YYEKEE (reference sequence). The CDR3 is made up of 11 amino acids. Trimming pared 4 bases from V and 0 bases from J, leaving 2 bases between. Regarding this clone: The antigen remains unidentified.

The time point: week 35, safety follow-up. Topical imiquimod was applied with each vaccine dose, which held 300 ug of mutant IDH1 20-mer peptide. Produced via immunoSEQ multiplex PCR; TCRdb's table is partial and in-frame only. The sample yields some 66,000 clones, 80% to 85% seen once. The origin of this receptor is a man aged 25 to 45 with glioma. The rearrangement links TRBV5-5 to TRBJ2-7; unclear D gene. Sequences were derived from PBMCs, sampled from a glioma patient whose treatment included an IDH1 peptide vaccine. The CDR3 bases are TGTGCCAGCAGCCACTCCTACGAGCAGTACTTC. This translates into CASSHSYEQYF.